Sequencing of this TCR beta chain was carried out in a study of blood T cell repertoires in COVID-19. Using immunoSEQ multiplex PCR, the repertoire was profiled, and TCRdb retains in-frame clones only, with some absent. The sample carries 250,000 to 400,000 clones, 90% recorded once. The receptor comes from a man aged 55-75 years who had recovered from COVID-19. Sequenced sample: PBMCs or T cells enriched from blood (not recorded which).

The CDR3 DNA follows: TGTGCCAGCAGTGAATTAGAGGCTCTATACTACGAGCAGTACTTC. Its protein product is CASSELEALYYEQYF. The chain combines TRBV2 with TRBJ2-7; D is ambiguous. The CDR3 is made up of 15 amino acids. Trimming cost V 2 bases and J 3 bases, with 14 bases left between them. Germline CDR1 is SNHLY and CDR2 is FYNNEI.